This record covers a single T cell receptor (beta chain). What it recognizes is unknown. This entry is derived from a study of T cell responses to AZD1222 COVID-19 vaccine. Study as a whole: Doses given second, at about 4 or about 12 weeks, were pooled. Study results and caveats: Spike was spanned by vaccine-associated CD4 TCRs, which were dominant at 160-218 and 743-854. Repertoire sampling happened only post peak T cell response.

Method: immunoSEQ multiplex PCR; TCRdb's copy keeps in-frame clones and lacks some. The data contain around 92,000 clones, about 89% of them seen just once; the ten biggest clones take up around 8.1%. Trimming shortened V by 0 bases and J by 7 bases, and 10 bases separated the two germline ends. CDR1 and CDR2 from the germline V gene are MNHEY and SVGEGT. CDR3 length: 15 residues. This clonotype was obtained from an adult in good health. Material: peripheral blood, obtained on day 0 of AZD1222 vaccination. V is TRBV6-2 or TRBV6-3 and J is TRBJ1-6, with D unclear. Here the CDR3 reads CASSYSHSGNSPLHF. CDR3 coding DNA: TGTGCCAGCAGTTACTCGCACAGTGGGAATTCACCCCTCCACTTT.